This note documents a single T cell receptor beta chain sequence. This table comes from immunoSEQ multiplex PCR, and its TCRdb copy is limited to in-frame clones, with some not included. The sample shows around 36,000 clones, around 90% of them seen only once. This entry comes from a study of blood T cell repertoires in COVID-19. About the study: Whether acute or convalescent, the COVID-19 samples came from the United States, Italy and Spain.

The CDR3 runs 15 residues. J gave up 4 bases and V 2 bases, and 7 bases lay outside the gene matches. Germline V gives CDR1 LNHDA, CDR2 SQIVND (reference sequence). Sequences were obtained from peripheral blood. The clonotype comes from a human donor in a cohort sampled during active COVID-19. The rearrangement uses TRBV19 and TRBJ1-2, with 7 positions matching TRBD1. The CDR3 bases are TGTGCCAGTAGTATAACGGCGACAGGGCGCTATGGCTACACCTTC. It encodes CASSITATGRYGYTF.